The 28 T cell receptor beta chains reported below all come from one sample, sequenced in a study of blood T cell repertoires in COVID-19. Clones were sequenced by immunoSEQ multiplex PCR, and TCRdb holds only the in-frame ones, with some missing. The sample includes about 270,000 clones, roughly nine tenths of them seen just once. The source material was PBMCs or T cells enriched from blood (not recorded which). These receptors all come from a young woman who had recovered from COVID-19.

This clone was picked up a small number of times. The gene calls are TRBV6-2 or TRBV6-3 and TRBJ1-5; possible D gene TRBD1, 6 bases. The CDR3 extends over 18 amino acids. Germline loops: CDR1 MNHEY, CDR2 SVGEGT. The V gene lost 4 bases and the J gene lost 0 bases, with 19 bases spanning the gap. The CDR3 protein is CASSSRTAESISNQPQHF. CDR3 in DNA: TGTGCCAGCAGTTCCCGGACAGCCGAGTCTATTAGCAATCAGCCCCAGCATTTT.

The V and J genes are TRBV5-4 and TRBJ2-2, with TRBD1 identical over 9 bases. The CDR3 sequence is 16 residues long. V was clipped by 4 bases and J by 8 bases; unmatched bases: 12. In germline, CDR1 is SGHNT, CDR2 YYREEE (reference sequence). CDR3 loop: CASSAGQGFFPGELFF. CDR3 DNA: TGTGCCAGCAGCGCGGGACAGGGATTTTTCCCTGGGGAGCTGTTTTTT.

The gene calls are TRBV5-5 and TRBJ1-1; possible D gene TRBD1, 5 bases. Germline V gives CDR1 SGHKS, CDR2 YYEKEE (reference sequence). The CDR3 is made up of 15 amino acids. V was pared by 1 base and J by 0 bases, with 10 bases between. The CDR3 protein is CASSLPPGMNTEAFF. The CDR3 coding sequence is TGTGCCAGCAGCTTGCCGCCAGGGATGAACACTGAAGCTTTCTTT.

The CDR3 sequence: CASGFQGIEAFF. The CDR3 DNA reads as TGTGCTAGTGGTTTTCAGGGCATCGAAGCTTTCTTT. The chain is built from TRBV12-5 and TRBJ1-1; TRBD1 might be the D (5 bases). V lost 3 bases and J 8 bases, leaving 10 bases between the germline ends. Germline values: CDR1 LGHNT, CDR2 FRNRAP. The CDR3 length is 12 residues.

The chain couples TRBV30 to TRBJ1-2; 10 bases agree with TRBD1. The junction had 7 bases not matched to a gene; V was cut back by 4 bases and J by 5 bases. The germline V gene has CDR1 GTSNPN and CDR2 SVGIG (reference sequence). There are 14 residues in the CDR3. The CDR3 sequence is CAWTRTGGVYGYTF. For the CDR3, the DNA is TGTGCCTGGACCCGGACAGGGGGTGTATATGGCTACACCTTC.

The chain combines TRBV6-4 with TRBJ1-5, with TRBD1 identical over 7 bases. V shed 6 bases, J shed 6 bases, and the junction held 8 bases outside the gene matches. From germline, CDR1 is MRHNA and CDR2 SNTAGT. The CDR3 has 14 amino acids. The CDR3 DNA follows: TGTGCCAGCAGCGCAGACAGGGAAATTCAGCCCCAGCATTTT. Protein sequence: CASSADREIQPQHF.

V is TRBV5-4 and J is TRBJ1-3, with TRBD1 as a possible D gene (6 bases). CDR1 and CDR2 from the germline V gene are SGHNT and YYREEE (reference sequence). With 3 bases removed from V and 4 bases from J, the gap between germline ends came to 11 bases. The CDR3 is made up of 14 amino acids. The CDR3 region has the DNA TGTGCCAGCAGCTCCCGGGACAAAGGAAACACCATATATTTT. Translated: CASSSRDKGNTIYF.

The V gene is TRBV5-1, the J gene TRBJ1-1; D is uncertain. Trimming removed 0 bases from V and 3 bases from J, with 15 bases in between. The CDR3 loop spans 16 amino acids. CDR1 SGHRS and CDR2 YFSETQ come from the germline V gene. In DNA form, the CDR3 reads TGCGCCAGCAGCTTGGAACTTCGAGGGCCCGACACTGAAGCTTTCTTT. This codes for CASSLELRGPDTEAFF.

The CDR3 coding sequence is TGTGCCAGCAGCTTTGGGGGAGCGGGGGCCCACACAGATACGCAGTATTTT. It encodes CASSFGGAGAHTDTQYF. J is TRBJ2-3 and V is TRBV11-3; TRBD2 matches 8 bases. Unmatched junction bases numbered 10, after V lost 3 bases and J lost 2 bases. CDR1 is SGHNT and CDR2 is YENEEA in the germline V gene. The CDR3 loop spans 17 amino acids. Together with reference TRBV11-3 and TRBJ2-3, the CDR3 gives the full variable domain: EAGVVQSPRYKIIEKKQPVAFWCNPISGHNTLYWYLQNLGQGPELLIRYENEEAVDDSQLPKDRFSAERLKGVDSTLKIQPAELGDSAVYLCASSFGGAGAHTDTQYFGPGTRLTVL.

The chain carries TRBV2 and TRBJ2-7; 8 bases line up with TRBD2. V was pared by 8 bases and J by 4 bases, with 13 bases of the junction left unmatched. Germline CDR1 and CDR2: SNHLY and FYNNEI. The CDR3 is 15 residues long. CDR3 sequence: CASYDPSTSAYEQYF. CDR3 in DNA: TGTGCCAGCTATGACCCGTCGACTAGCGCTTACGAGCAGTACTTC.

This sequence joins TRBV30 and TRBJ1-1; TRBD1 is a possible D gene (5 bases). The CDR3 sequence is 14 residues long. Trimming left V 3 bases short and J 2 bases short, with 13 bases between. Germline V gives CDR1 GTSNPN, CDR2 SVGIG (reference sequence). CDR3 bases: TGTGCCTGGAGGATCAACAGGTTTAACACTGAAGCTTTCTTT. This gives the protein CAWRINRFNTEAFF.

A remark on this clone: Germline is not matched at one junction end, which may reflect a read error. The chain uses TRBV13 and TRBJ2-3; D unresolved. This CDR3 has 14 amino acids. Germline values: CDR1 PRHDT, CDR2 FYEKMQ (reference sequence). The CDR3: CASSSRGSKDTQYF. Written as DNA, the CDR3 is TGTGCCAGCAGCTCGCGAGGAAGCAAAGATACGCAGTATTTT.

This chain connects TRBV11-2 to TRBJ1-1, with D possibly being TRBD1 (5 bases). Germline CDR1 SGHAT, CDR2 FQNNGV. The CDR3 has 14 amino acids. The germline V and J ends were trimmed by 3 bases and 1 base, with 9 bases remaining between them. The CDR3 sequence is CASSFGQPNTEAFF. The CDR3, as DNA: TGTGCCAGCAGCTTCGGACAACCGAACACTGAAGCTTTCTTT.

CDR3 loop: CASSPGGFFQPQHF. The DNA for the CDR3 is TGTGCCAGCAGCCCCGGGGGTTTTTTTCAGCCCCAGCATTTT. J is TRBJ1-5 and V is TRBV7-2; TRBD1 is a possible D gene (5 bases). Per germline, CDR1 SGHTA and CDR2 FQGNSA. V dropped 5 bases and J dropped 6 bases, with 14 bases sitting between them. This CDR3 has 14 amino acids.

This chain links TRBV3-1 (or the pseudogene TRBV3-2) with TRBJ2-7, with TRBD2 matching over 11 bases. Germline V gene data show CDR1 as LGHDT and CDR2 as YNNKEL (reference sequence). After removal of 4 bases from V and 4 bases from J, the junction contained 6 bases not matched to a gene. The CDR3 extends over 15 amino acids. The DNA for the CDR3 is TGTGCCAGCAGCCGCCTAGCGGGGGGTACGTACGAGCAGTACTTC. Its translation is CASSRLAGGTYEQYF.

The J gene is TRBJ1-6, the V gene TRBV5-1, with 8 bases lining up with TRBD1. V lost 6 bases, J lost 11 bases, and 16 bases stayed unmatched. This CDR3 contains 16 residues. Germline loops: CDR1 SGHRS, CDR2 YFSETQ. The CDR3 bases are TGCGCCAGCAAACCTACCGGGACAGGTCCGGAGACACCCCTCCACTTT. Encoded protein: CASKPTGTGPETPLHF.

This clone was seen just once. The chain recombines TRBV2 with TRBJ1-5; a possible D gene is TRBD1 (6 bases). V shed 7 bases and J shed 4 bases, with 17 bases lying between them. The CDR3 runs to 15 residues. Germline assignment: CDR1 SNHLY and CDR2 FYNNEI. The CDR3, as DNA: TGTGCCAGCAAAGAGGGGGAGGGGCGAAATCAGCCCCAGCATTTT. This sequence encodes CASKEGEGRNQPQHF.

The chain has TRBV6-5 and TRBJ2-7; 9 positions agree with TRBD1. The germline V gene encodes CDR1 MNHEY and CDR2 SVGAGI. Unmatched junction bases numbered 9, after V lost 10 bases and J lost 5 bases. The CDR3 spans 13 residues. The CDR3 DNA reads TGTGCCATCTCCCGGGACAGGGACCACGAGCAGTACTTC. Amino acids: CAISRDRDHEQYF.

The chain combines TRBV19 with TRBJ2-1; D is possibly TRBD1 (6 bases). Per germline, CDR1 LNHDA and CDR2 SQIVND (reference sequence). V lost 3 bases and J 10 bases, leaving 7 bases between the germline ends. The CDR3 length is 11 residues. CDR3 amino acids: CASSIGTEQFF. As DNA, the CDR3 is TGTGCCAGTAGTATCGGGACAGAGCAGTTCTTC.

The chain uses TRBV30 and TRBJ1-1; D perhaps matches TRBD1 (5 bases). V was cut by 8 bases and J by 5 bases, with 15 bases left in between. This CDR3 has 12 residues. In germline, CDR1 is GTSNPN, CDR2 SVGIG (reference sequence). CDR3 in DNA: TGTGCCGCGGAAACAGGTTCAACTGAAGCTTTCTTT. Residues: CAAETGSTEAFF. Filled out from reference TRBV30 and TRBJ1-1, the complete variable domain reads SQTIHQWPATLVQPVGSPLSLECTVEGTSNPNLYWYRQAAGRGLQLLFYSVGIGQISSEVPQNLSASRPQDRQFILSSKKLLLSDSGFYLCAAETGSTEAFFGQGTRLTVV.

The CDR3 sequence: CASSTRDRSSGNTIYF. The CDR3 bases are TGTGCCAGCAGCACCCGGGACAGGAGCTCTGGAAACACCATATATTTT. This rearrangement joins TRBV9 to TRBJ1-3, with 8 bases that match TRBD1. V was clipped by 4 bases and J by 0 bases; unmatched bases: 6. The CDR3 sequence is 16 residues long. Looked up from germline, CDR1 is SGDLS and CDR2 is YYNGEE.

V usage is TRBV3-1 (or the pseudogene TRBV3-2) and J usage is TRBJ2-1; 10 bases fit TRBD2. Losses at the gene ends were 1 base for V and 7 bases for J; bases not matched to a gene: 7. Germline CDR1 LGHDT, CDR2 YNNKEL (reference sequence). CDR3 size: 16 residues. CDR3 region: CASSQGSGAGGNEQFF. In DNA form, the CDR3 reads TGTGCCAGCAGCCAAGGTAGTGGAGCGGGGGGGAATGAGCAGTTCTTC.

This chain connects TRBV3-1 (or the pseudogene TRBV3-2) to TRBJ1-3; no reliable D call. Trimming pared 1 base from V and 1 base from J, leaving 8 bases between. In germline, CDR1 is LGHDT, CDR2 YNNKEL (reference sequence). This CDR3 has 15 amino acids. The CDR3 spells CASSQASASGNTIYF. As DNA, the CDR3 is TGTGCCAGCAGCCAAGCTTCAGCGTCTGGAAACACCATATATTTT.

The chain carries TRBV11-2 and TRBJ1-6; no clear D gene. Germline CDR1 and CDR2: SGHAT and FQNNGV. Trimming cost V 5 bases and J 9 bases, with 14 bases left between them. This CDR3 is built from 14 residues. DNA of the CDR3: TGTGCCAGCAGCGCGGTGGGTTATGGTTCACCCCTCCACTTT. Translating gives CASSAVGYGSPLHF.

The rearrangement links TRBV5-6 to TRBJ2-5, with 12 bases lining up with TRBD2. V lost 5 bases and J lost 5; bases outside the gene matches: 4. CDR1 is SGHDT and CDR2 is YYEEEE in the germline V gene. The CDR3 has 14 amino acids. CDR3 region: CASSRGLAGETQYF. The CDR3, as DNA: TGTGCCAGCAGTCGAGGACTAGCGGGGGAGACCCAGTACTTC.

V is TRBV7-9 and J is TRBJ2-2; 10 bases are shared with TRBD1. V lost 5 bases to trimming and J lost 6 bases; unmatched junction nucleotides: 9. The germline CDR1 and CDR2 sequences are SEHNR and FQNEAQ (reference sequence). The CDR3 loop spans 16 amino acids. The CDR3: CASSRPGTGVAGELFF. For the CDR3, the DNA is TGTGCCAGCAGCCGACCCGGGACAGGGGTGGCCGGGGAGCTGTTTTTT.

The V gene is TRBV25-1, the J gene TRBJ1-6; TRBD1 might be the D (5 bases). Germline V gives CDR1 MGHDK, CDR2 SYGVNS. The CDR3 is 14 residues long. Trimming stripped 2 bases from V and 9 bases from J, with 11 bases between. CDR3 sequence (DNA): TGTGCCAGCAGTGAAAGCAGGGTTGGTTCACCCCTCCACTTT. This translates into CASSESRVGSPLHF.

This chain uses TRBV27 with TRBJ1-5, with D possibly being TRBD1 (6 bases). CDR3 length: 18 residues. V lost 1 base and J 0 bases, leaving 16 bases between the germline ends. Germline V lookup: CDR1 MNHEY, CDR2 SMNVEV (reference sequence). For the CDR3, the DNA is TGTGCCAGCAGTTTATATGCAGGGGACCGCTATAGCAATCAGCCCCAGCATTTT. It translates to CASSLYAGDRYSNQPQHF.